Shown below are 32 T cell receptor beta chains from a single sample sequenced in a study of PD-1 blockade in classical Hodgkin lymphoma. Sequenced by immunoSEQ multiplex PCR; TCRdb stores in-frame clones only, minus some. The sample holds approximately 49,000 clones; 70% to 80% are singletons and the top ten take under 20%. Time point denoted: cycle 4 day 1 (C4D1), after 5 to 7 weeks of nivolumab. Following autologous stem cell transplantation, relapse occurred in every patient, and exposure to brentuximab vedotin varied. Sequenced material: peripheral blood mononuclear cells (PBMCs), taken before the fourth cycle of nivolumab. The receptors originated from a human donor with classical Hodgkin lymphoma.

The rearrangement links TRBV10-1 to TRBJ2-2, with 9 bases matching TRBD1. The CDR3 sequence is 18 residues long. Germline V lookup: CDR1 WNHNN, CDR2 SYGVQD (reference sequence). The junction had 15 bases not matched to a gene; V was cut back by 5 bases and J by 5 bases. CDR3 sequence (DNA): TGCGCCAGCAGTTCCTTGCCCGGGACAGGGCGAGGGACCGGGGAGCTGTTTTTT. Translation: CASSSLPGTGRGTGELFF.

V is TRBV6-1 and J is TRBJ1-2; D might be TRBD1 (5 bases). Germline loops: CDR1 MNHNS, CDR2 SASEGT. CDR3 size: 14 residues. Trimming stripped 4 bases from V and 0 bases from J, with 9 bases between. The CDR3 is CASSGDRANYGYTF. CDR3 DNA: TGTGCCAGCAGTGGTGACAGAGCTAACTATGGCTACACCTTC.

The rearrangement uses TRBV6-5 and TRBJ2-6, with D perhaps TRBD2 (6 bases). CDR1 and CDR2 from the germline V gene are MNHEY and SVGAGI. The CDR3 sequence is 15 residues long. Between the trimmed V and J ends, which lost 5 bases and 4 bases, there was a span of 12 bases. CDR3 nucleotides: TGTGCCAGCAGTGGGCGGGGCTCCGGGGCCAACGTCCTGACTTTC. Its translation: CASSGRGSGANVLTF.

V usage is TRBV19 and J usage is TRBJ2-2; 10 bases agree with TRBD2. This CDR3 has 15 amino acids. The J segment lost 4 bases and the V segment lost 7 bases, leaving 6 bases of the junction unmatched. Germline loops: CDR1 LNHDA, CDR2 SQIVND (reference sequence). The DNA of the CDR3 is TGTGCCAGTATGAGCGGGAGGGCCCGCACCGGGGAGCTGTTTTTT. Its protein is CASMSGRARTGELFF.

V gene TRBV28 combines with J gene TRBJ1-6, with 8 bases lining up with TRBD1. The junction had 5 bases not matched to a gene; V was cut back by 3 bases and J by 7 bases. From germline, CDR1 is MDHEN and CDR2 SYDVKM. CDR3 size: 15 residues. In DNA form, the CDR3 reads TGTGCCAGCAGTTTCCTCCCAGGGGGCAATTCACCCCTCCACTTT. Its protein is CASSFLPGGNSPLHF.

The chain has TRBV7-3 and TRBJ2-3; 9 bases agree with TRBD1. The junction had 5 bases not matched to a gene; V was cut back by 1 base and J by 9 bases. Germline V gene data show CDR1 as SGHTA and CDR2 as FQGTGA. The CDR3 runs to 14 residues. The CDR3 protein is CASSLNPGQGTQYF. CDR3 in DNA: TGTGCCAGCAGCTTAAACCCGGGACAGGGCACGCAGTATTTT.

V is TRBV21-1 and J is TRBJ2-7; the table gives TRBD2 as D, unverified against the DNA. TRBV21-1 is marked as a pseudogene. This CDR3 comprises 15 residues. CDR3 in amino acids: CASSKRERRTYEQYF. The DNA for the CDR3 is TGTGCCAGCAGCAAACGGGAAAGACGGACGTACGAGCAGTACTTC.

The CDR3 nucleotides read TGTGCCAGCACCATCGACACGATGAACACTGAAGCTTTCTTT. Protein sequence: CASTIDTMNTEAFF. V is TRBV7-9 and J is TRBJ1-1, with D hard to call. This CDR3 is 14 amino acids long. Germline CDR1 and CDR2: SEHNR and FQNEAQ (reference sequence). Trimming removed 7 bases from V and 0 bases from J, with 12 bases in between.

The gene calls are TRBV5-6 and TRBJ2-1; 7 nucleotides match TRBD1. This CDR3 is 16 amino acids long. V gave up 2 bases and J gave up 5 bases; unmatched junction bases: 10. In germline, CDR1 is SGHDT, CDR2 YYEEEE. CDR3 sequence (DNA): TGTGCCAGCAGCTTTCGATCGAGACAGGGTGACAATGAGCAGTTCTTC. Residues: CASSFRSRQGDNEQFF. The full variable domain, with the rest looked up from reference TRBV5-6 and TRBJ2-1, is DAGVTQSPTHLIKTRGQQVTLRCSPKSGHDTVSWYQQALGQGPQFIFQYYEEEERQRGNFPDRFSGHQFPNYSSELNVNALLLGDSALYLCASSFRSRQGDNEQFFGPGTRLTVL.

The CDR3 reads CASGSGTGESNQPQHF. The CDR3 nucleotides read TGTGCCAGCGGGAGCGGGACAGGGGAGAGCAATCAGCCCCAGCATTTT. The V call is TRBV14, the J call TRBJ1-5; 10 positions match TRBD1. Per the germline V gene, CDR1 is SGHDN and CDR2 is FVKESK. The CDR3 extends over 16 amino acids. V was clipped by 8 bases and J by 1 base; unmatched bases: 8.

The CDR3 nucleotides are TGTGCCAGCAGTGGACAGGGTTGGGGCTACACCTTC. Residues: CASSGQGWGYTF. The gene calls are TRBV27 and TRBJ1-2, with 8 bases matching TRBD1. Germline CDR1 MNHEY, CDR2 SMNVEV (reference sequence). The trim removed 5 bases at V and 8 bases at J, leaving 4 bases unmatched. The CDR3 contains 12 residues.

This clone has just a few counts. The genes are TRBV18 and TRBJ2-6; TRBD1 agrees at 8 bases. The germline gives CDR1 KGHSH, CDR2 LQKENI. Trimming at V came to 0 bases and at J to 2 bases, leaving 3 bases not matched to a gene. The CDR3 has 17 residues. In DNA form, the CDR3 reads TGTGCCAGCTCACCACCTGGGACAGGCACTGGGGCCAACGTCCTGACTTTC. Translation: CASSPPGTGTGANVLTF.

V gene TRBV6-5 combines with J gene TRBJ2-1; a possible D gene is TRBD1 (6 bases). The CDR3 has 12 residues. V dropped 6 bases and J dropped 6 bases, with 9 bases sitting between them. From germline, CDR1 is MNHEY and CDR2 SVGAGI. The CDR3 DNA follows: TGTGCCAGCAGGAAGGACAGCAATGAGCAGTTCTTC. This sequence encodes CASRKDSNEQFF.

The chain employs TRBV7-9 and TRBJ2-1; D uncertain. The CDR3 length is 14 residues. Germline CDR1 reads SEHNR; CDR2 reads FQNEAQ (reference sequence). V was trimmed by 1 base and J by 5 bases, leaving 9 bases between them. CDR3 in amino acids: CASSLEGVDNEQFF. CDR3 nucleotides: TGTGCCAGCAGCTTAGAGGGCGTCGACAATGAGCAGTTCTTC. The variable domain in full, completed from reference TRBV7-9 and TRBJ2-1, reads DTGVSQNPRHKITKRGQNVTFRCDPISEHNRLYWYRQTLGQGPEFLTYFQNEAQLEKSRLLSDRFSAERPKGSFSTLEIQRTEQGDSAMYLCASSLEGVDNEQFFGPGTRLTVL.

The DNA of the CDR3 is TGTGCCAGCAGCCAAGGACTCCTCCCACGAAGCTCCTACAATGAGCAGTTCTTC. It translates to CASSQGLLPRSSYNEQFF. This chain connects TRBV14 to TRBJ2-1, with no clear D. The germline gives CDR1 SGHDN, CDR2 FVKESK. The CDR3 is made up of 18 amino acids. Trimming removed 1 base from V and 0 bases from J, with 16 bases in between.

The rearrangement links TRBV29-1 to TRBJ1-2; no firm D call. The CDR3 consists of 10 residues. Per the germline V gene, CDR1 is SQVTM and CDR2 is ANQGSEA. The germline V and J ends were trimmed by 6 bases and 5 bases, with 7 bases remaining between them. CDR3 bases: TGCAGCGTCCTATTTTATGGCTACACCTTC. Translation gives CSVLFYGYTF.

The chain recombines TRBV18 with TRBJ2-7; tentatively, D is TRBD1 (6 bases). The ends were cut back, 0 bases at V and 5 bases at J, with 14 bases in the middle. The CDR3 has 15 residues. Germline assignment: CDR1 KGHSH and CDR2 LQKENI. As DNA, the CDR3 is TGTGCCAGCTCACCACCCCTACAGGGTAGCAACGAGCAGTACTTC. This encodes CASSPPLQGSNEQYF.

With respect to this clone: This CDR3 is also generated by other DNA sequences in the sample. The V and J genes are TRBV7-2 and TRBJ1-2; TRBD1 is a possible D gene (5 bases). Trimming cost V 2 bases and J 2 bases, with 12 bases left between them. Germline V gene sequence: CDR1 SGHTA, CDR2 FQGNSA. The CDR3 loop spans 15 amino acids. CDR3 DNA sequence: TGTGCCAGCAGCTTATCTGGGACTGACAACTATGGCTACACCTTC. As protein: CASSLSGTDNYGYTF. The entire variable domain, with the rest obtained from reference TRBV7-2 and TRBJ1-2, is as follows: GAGVSQSPSNKVTEKGKDVELRCDPISGHTALYWYRQSLGQGLEFLIYFQGNSAPDKSGLPSDRFSAERTGGSVSTLTIQRTQQEDSAVYLCASSLSGTDNYGYTFGSGTRLTVV.

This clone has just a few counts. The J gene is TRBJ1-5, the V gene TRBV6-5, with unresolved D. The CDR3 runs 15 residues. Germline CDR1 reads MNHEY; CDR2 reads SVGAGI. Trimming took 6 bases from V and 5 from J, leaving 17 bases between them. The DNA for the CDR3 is TGTGCCAGCAGCCTTTCAGGCGTCGGCGATCAGCCCCAGCATTTT. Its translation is CASSLSGVGDQPQHF.

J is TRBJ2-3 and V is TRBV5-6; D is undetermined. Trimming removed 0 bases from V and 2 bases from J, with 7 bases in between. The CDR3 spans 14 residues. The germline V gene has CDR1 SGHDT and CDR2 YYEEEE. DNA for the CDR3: TGTGCCAGCAGCTTGGGGCATTCCACAGATACGCAGTATTTT. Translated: CASSLGHSTDTQYF.

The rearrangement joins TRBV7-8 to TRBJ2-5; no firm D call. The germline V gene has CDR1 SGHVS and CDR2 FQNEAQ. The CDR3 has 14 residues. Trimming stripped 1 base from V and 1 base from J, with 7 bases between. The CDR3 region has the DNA TGTGCCAGCAGCTTAGAAGCGCTCCAAGAGACCCAGTACTTC. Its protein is CASSLEALQETQYF.

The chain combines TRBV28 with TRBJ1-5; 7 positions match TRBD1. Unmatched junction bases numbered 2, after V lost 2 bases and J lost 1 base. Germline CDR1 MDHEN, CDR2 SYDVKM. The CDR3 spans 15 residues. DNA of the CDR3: TGTGCCAGCAGTTTAACAGGGGACAGCAATCAGCCCCAGCATTTT. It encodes CASSLTGDSNQPQHF.

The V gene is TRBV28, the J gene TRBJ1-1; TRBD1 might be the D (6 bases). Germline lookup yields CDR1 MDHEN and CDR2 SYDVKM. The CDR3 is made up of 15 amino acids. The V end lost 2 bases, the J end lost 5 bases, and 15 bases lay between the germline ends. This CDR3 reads CASSLRGGGRTEAFF. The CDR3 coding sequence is TGTGCCAGCAGTTTACGAGGGGGAGGTAGGACTGAAGCTTTCTTT.

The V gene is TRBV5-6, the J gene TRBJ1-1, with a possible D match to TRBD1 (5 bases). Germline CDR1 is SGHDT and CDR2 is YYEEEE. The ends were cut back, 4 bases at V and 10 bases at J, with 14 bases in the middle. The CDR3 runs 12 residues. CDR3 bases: TGTGCCAGCAGCCTCCGGGGCTCGGGAGCTTTCTTT. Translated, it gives CASSLRGSGAFF. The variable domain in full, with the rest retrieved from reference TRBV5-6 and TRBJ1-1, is DAGVTQSPTHLIKTRGQQVTLRCSPKSGHDTVSWYQQALGQGPQFIFQYYEEEERQRGNFPDRFSGHQFPNYSSELNVNALLLGDSALYLCASSLRGSGAFFGQGTRLTVV.

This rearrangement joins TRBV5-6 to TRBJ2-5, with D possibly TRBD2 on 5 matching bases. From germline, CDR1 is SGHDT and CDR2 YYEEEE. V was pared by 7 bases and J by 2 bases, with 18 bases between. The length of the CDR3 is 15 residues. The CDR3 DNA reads TGTGCCAGCTCTCCGGGTTTGCGGGCTCAAGAGACCCAGTACTTC. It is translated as CASSPGLRAQETQYF.

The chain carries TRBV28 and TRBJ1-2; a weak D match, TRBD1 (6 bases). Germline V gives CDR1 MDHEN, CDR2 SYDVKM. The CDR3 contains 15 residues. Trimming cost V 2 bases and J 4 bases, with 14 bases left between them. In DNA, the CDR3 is TGTGCCAGCAGTTTAGACCCCACAGGGTCCTATGGCTACACCTTC. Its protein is CASSLDPTGSYGYTF.

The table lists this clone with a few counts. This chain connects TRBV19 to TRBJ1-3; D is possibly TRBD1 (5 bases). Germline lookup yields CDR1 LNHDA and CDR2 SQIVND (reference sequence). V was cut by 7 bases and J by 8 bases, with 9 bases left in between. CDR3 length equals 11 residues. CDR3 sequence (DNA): TGTGCCAGTATAAGGGGAGACACCATATATTTT. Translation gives CASIRGDTIYF.

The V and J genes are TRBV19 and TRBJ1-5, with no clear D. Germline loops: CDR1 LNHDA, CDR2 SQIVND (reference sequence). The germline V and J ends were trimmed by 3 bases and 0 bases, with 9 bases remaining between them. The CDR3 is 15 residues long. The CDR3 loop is CASSMVPYSNQPQHF. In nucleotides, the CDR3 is TGTGCCAGTAGTATGGTCCCTTATAGCAATCAGCCCCAGCATTTT.

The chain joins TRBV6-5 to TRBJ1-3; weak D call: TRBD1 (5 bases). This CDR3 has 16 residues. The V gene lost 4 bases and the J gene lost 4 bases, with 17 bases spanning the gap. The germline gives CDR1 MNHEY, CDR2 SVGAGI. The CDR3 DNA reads TGTGCCAGCAGTTCACCCCGGGACCGCTGGGGAAACACCATATATTTT. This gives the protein CASSSPRDRWGNTIYF.

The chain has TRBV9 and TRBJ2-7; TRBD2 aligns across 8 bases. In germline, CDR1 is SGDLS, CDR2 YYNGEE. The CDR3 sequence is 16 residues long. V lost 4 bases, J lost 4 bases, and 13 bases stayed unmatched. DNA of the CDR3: TGTGCCAGCAGCCTCGGGGCAGCGGGAGCCCTATACGAGCAGTACTTC. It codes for CASSLGAAGALYEQYF.

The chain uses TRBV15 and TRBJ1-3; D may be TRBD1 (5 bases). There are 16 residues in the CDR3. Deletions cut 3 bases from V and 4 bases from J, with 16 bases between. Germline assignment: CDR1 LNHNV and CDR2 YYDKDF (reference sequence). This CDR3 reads CATSSRPGQKGNTIYF. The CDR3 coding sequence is TGTGCCACCAGCAGCCGCCCAGGGCAGAAAGGAAACACCATATATTTT.

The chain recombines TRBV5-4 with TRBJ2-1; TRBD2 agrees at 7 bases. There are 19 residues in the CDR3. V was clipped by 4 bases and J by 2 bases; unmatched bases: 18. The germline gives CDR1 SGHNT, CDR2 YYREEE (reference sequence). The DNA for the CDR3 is TGTGCCAGCAGCCTGGGGGGGGGACTCCCCAAGGTAGCCTACAATGAGCAGTTCTTC. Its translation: CASSLGGGLPKVAYNEQFF.